A selection of T cell receptor beta chains follows, all from one sample in a study of somatic mutations in cytotoxic T cells in rheumatoid arthritis. Method: immunoSEQ multiplex PCR; TCRdb's copy keeps in-frame clones and lacks some. The sample includes 15,000 to 20,000 clones, over 70% seen only once; the top ten take over 4%. The source material was CD8+ T cells sorted from blood. All receptors come from a man aged 60 to 69 in good health. Both conserved end residues are part of each CDR3. Fields, in order: clone size, V gene, D gene, J gene, CDR3 DNA, CDR3 protein. The D gene is left open where the match is weak. Expanded clones get a size class; other rows say once, few or many, or leave the size out.

NA	TRBV7-2	TRBD2	TRBJ2-1	TGTGCCAGCAGCTTGACGCCGGGACTAGCAGCCTACAATGAGCAGTTCTTC	CASSLTPGLAAYNEQFF
NA	TRBV9	TRBD1	TRBJ1-4	TGTGCCAGCAGCGGGACAGGGGGAAATGAAAAACTGTTTTTT	CASSGTGGNEKLFF
NA	TRBV6-5	NA	TRBJ1-2	TGTGCCAGCAGTTATATTCCTAACTATGGCTACACCTTC	CASSYIPNYGYTF
once	TRBV7-6	NA	TRBJ2-3	TGTGCCAGCAGCTTAGTGACGGGAGCTATAGATACGCAGTATTTT	CASSLVTGAIDTQYF
NA	TRBV6-1	TRBD2	TRBJ2-7	TGTGCCAGCGGGGATAGCGGGGAGACCTACGAGCAGTACTTC	CASGDSGETYEQYF
NA	TRBV19	TRBD2	TRBJ2-1	TGTGCCAGTAGTATGACTAGCGGGGGGTACAATGAGCAGTTCTTC	CASSMTSGGYNEQFF
NA	TRBV5-4	TRBD2	TRBJ2-7	TGTGCCAGCAGCTTGGCCGAGCGGGGGATTAGGTACGAGCAGTACTTC	CASSLAERGIRYEQYF
few	TRBV4-1	TRBD2	TRBJ2-5	TGCGCCAGCAGCCAAGTGGGACTAGCGGGCAAGACCCAGTACTTC	CASSQVGLAGKTQYF
NA	TRBV5-4	NA	TRBJ2-5	TGTGCCAGCAGCGAAGGGGTGGCTACCCAAGAGACCCAGTACTTC	CASSEGVATQETQYF
once	TRBV7-9	NA	TRBJ2-3	TGTGCCAGCAGCGGACCTATGAGACAGGTTTCCACAGATACGCAGTATTTT	CASSGPMRQVSTDTQYF
NA	TRBV30	TRBD2	TRBJ2-7	TGTGCCTGGAGTGCCCCTGGACTAGCGGGAATAACAACCTACGAGCAGTACTTC	CAWSAPGLAGITTYEQYF